These 5 T cell receptor beta chains were all obtained from the same sample, sequenced in a study of memory B cells and T cells in multiple sclerosis (dated by TCRdb to 2017 to 2018). After CFSE-labeled PBMCs were cultured without any stimulus, the autoproliferating (CFSEdim) and non-proliferating (CFSEhi) T cell fractions were each sequenced on their own. A total of fewer than 6x10^7 CFSE-labeled PBMCs were cultured for under 9 days without stimulus, and replicate wells were then pooled. The library was prepared using the immunoSEQ multiplex PCR assay. Sourced from immuneACCESS, this table was stored by TCRdb with only in-frame sequences that have V and J called. A share of the clones is absent; for the studies checked, an unresolved V gene accounts for under half, and the remainder has no known explanation. Present in this sample are under 50,000 clones, around 79% of which were seen just once. 1.1% of the sample lies in the top ten.

These receptors' antigens are unknown. Sample: PBMCs from blood kept in culture. These receptors were collected from a human donor with multiple sclerosis.

For the CDR3, the DNA is TGTGCCGTACGCCAGAACATGAACACTGAAGCTTTCTTT. Translation: CAVRQNMNTEAFF. V usage is TRBV10-3 and J usage is TRBJ1-1; D is unclear. Germline V CDR1 and CDR2: ENHRY, SYGVKD. This CDR3 comprises 13 residues. The germline V and J ends were trimmed by 11 bases and 0 bases, with 13 bases remaining between them.

The V call is TRBV6-1, the J call TRBJ1-2; no firm D call. There are 14 residues in the CDR3. The V end was cut by 2 bases, the J end by 4 bases, with 11 bases between. Germline V gene sequence: CDR1 MNHNS, CDR2 SASEGT. The DNA of the CDR3 is TGTGCCAGCAGTGAATCAAGGGCTTTCTATGGCTACACCTTC. It codes for CASSESRAFYGYTF.

This clone appeared once. The V call is TRBV7-8, the J call TRBJ2-1, with 8 bases matching TRBD1. There are 15 residues in the CDR3. V lost 0 bases to trimming and J lost 5 bases; unmatched junction nucleotides: 3. Germline lookup yields CDR1 SGHVS and CDR2 FQNEAQ. The CDR3: CASSLAQGAHNEQFF. In nucleotides, the CDR3 is TGTGCCAGCAGCTTAGCCCAGGGGGCTCACAATGAGCAGTTCTTC.

The chain joins TRBV28 to TRBJ2-5; D might be TRBD2 (7 bases). Deletions cut 8 bases from V and 5 bases from J, with 15 bases between. This CDR3 spans 13 amino acids. CDR1 is MDHEN, CDR2 SYDVKM, per germline. This chain's CDR3 is CASASGGEETQYF. CDR3 nucleotides: TGTGCCAGCGCTTCGGGGGGCGAGGAGACCCAGTACTTC.

This chain links TRBV7-9 with TRBJ2-7; D remains unclear. The CDR3 spans 13 residues. Per the germline V gene, CDR1 is SEHNR and CDR2 is FQNEAQ (reference sequence). Between the trimmed V and J ends, which lost 1 base and 6 bases, there was a span of 10 bases. This CDR3 is CASSLVMGFEQYF. CDR3 coding DNA: TGTGCCAGCAGCTTAGTAATGGGGTTCGAGCAGTACTTC.